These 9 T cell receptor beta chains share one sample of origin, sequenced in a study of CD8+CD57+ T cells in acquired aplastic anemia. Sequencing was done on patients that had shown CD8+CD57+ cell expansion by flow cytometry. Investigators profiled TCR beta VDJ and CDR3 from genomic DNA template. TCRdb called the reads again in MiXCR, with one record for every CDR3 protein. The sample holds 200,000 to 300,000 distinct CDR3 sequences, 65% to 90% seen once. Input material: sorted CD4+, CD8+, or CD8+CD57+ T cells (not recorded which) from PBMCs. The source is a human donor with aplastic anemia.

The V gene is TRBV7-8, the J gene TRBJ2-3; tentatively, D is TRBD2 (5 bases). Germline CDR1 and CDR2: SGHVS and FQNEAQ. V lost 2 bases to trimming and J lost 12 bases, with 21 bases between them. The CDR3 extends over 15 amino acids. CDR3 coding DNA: TGTGCCAGCAGCTTAACGGGCGGTGGCGGGTATTTTCAGTATTTT. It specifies CASSLTGGGGYFQYF.

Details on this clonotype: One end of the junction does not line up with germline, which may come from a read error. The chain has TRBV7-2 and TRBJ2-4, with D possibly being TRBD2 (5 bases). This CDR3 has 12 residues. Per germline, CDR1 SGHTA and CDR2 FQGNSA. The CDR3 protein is CASGQGLAGEYF. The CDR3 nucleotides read TGCGCCAGCGGCCAAGGTCTTGCCGGTGAGTACTTC.

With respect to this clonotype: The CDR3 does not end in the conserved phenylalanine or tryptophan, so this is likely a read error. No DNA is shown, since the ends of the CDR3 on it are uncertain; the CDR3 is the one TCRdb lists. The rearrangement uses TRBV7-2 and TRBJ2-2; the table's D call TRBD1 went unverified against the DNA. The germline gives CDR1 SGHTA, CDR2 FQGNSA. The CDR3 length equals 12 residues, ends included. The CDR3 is CASSLARGDRYT.

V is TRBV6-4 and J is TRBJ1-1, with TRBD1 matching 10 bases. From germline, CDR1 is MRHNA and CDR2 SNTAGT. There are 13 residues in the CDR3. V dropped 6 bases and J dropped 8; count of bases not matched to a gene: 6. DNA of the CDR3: TGTGCCAGCAGGACACCGGGACAGGGGGAAGCTTTCTTT. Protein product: CASRTPGQGEAFF.

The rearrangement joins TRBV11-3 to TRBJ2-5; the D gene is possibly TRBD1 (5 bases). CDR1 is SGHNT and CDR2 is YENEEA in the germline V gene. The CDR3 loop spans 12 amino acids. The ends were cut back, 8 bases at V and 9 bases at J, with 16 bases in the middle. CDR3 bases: TGTGCCAGCCACGGAGATACGACAGCCCAGTACTTC. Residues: CASHGDTTAQYF.

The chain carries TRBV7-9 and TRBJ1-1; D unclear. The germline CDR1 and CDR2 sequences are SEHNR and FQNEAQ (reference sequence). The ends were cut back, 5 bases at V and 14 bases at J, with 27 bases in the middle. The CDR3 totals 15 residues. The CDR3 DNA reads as TGTGCCAGCAGCGCAGTAGCAAAGGCCCAGACCTACGCGTTCTTT. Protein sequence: CASSAVAKAQTYAFF.

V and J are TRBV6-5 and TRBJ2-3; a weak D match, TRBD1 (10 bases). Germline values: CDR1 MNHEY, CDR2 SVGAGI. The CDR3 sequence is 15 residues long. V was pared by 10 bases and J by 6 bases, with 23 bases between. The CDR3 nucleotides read TGTGCCACCAGACAGGGGGCGGGGGGGCTGGATACGCAGTATTTT. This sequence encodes CATRQGAGGLDTQYF.

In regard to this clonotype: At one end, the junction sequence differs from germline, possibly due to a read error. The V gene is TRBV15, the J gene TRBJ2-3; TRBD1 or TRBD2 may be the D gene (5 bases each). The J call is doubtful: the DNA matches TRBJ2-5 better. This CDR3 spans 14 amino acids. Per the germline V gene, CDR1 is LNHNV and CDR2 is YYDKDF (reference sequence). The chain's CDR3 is CATSGDGDPETQYF. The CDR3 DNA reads TGTGCCACCAGCGGAGACGGGGACCCAGAGACCCAGTACTTC.

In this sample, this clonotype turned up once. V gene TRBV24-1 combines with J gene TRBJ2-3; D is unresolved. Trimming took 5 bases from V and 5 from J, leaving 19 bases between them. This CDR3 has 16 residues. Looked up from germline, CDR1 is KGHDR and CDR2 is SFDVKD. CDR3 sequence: CATSAPTGVIGDTQYF. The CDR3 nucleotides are TGTGCCACCAGTGCCCCGACGGGCGTCATCGGAGATACGCAGTATTTT.